Following are 16 T cell receptor beta chains from one sample sequenced in a study of CD8+ T cells in alopecia areata. Specified treatment: oral pan-JAK inhibitor, 5-10 mg twice daily. Extracted RNA was reverse transcribed into cDNA, the sequencing template. Profiled with immunoSEQ multiplex PCR; TCRdb holds only in-frame clones, not every one. The sample records about 120,000 clones, less than 75% being singletons. The sequencing used CD8+ T cells sorted from blood, collected at week 4, from a patient treated with tofacitinib. The receptors originated from a human donor with alopecia areata.

The chain is built from TRBV4-1 and TRBJ2-7, with a tentative D call TRBD1 (6 bases). Germline V lookup: CDR1 MGHRA, CDR2 YSYEKL. CDR3 length: 15 residues. The V and J ends lost 1 base and 2 bases respectively, with 12 bases between them. This CDR3 reads CASSQAQGTTYEQYF. CDR3 nucleotide sequence: TGCGCCAGCAGCCAAGCCCAGGGGACCACCTACGAGCAGTACTTC.

This clone showed up just once. The rearrangement links TRBV6-5 to TRBJ2-4; TRBD1 matches 7 bases. Germline CDR1 is MNHEY and CDR2 is SVGAGI. The CDR3 runs 15 residues. With V trimmed by 5 bases and J by 0 bases, 4 bases remained unmatched. As DNA, the CDR3 is TGTGCCAGCAGTAGGGACAGCTTAGCCAAAAACATTCAGTACTTC. Protein product: CASSRDSLAKNIQYF.

CDR3 in amino acids: CSVEEDLGYEQYF. In nucleotides, the CDR3 is TGCAGCGTTGAAGAGGACCTGGGGTACGAGCAGTACTTC. This chain connects TRBV29-1 to TRBJ2-7; D not certain. Trimming cost V 0 bases and J 4 bases, with 10 bases left between them. The CDR3 consists of 13 residues. From germline, CDR1 is SQVTM and CDR2 ANQGSEA.

The chain joins TRBV6-6 to TRBJ2-7; TRBD1 matches 7 bases. With V trimmed by 6 bases and J by 0 bases, 8 bases remained unmatched. CDR1 is MNHNY and CDR2 is SVGAGI in the germline V gene (reference sequence). This CDR3 region has 15 residues. In DNA form, the CDR3 reads TGTGCCAGCAGCTTCGACAGGGCCAGCTCCTACGAGCAGTACTTC. Translating gives CASSFDRASSYEQYF.

V and J are TRBV5-1 and TRBJ1-2; D gene unclear. This CDR3 is built from 15 residues. CDR1 is SGHRS, CDR2 YFSETQ, per germline. Trimming took off 1 base at V and 0 bases at J, with 10 bases between the two ends. DNA of the CDR3: TGCGCCAGCAGCTTGTGGCCAGAGGCTAACTATGGCTACACCTTC. Protein sequence: CASSLWPEANYGYTF. The full variable domain, its missing parts supplied by reference TRBV5-1 and TRBJ1-2, is KAGVTQTPRYLIKTRGQQVTLSCSPISGHRSVSWYQQTPGQGLQFLFEYFSETQRNKGNFPGRFSGRQFSNSRSEMNVSTLELGDSALYLCASSLWPEANYGYTFGSGTRLTVV.

The chain joins TRBV4-1 to TRBJ2-5; a weak D match, TRBD2 (6 bases). V lost 3 bases and J 2 bases, leaving 13 bases between the germline ends. Germline assignment: CDR1 MGHRA and CDR2 YSYEKL. The CDR3 covers 15 residues. DNA for the CDR3: TGCGCCAGCAGCCAGCGGCGGGGTTCTCAAGAGACCCAGTACTTC. This encodes CASSQRRGSQETQYF.

A word on this clone: At one end, the junction sequence differs from germline, possibly due to a read error. The genes are TRBV15 and TRBJ2-5; D not resolved. The CDR3 covers 13 residues. Germline V gene data show CDR1 as LNHNV and CDR2 as YYDKDF (reference sequence). CDR3 coding DNA: TGTGCCACCAGTAGAGGAGACCAAGAGACCCAGTACTTC. Its translation is CATSRGDQETQYF.

The V and J genes are TRBV29-1 and TRBJ1-1; D gene unclear. Germline CDR1 reads SQVTM; CDR2 reads ANQGSEA. The V gene lost 5 bases and the J gene lost 7 bases, with 8 bases spanning the gap. The CDR3 contains 10 residues. For the CDR3, the DNA is TGCAGCGTTACGTTGAATGAAGCTTTCTTT. Amino acid sequence: CSVTLNEAFF.

V is TRBV29-1 and J is TRBJ1-2, with D hard to call. The CDR3 spans 14 residues. Germline CDR1 is SQVTM and CDR2 is ANQGSEA. V was cut by 0 bases and J by 4 bases, with 12 bases left in between. Here the CDR3 reads CSVEDPRATYGYTF. In DNA form, the CDR3 reads TGCAGCGTTGAAGACCCTCGGGCCACCTATGGCTACACCTTC.

J is TRBJ1-1 and V is TRBV30; a possible D gene is TRBD1 (5 bases). Germline CDR1 reads GTSNPN; CDR2 reads SVGIG (reference sequence). This CDR3 is built from 13 residues. The germline V and J ends were trimmed by 4 bases and 3 bases, with 12 bases remaining between them. Here the CDR3 DNA reads TGTGCCTGGACTAGCTCGGGGCACACTGAAGCTTTCTTT. Amino acid sequence: CAWTSSGHTEAFF.

The chain couples TRBV4-1 to TRBJ1-6, with D unclear. Looked up from germline, CDR1 is MGHRA and CDR2 is YSYEKL. CDR3 size: 14 residues. V was trimmed by 1 base and J by 9 bases, leaving 10 bases between them. As DNA, the CDR3 is TGCGCCAGCAGCCAAGCCCTCGAGGGTTCACCCCTCCACTTT. It translates to CASSQALEGSPLHF.

The rearrangement joins TRBV4-3 to TRBJ2-2, with 9 bases that match TRBD1. The CDR3 length is 17 residues. Looked up from germline, CDR1 is LGHNA and CDR2 is YSLEER. The ends lost 3 bases at V and 3 bases at J; junction bases unmatched: 8. The CDR3 DNA follows: TGCGCCAGCAGCCAGGATTACAGGGGGCCCTACACCGGGGAGCTGTTTTTT. Protein product: CASSQDYRGPYTGELFF.

The chain employs TRBV7-2 and TRBJ1-2; D gene ambiguous. CDR1 is SGHTA, CDR2 FQGNSA, per germline. With 2 bases removed from V and 9 bases from J, the gap between germline ends came to 13 bases. This CDR3 is built from 13 residues. CDR3 loop: CASSLIGTVSYTF. In DNA form, the CDR3 reads TGTGCCAGCAGCTTAATAGGAACCGTGAGCTACACCTTC.

The chain employs TRBV15 and TRBJ1-2; D is ambiguous. This CDR3 has 15 amino acids. Germline CDR1 is LNHNV and CDR2 is YYDKDF (reference sequence). V shed 5 bases and J shed 4 bases, with 17 bases lying between them. The CDR3 here is CATSPSGEGGYGYTF. CDR3 bases: TGTGCCACCAGCCCAAGCGGGGAGGGAGGCTATGGCTACACCTTC.

The chain carries TRBV4-1 and TRBJ1-5; the D is unclear. This CDR3 has 15 amino acids. Trimming cost V 5 bases and J 0 bases, with 11 bases left between them. The germline V gene encodes CDR1 MGHRA and CDR2 YSYEKL. The CDR3 is CASSASKNSNQPQHF. The CDR3 bases are TGCGCCAGCAGCGCGTCAAAAAATAGCAATCAGCCCCAGCATTTT.

This chain links TRBV2 with TRBJ2-4; possibly TRBD1 or TRBD2 for D (5 bases each). The CDR3 sequence is 16 residues long. Trimming left V 7 bases short and J 0 bases short, with 16 bases between. In germline, CDR1 is SNHLY, CDR2 FYNNEI. DNA for the CDR3: TGTGCCAGCATGGGGGTCGACGGATTAGCCAAAAACATTCAGTACTTC. As protein: CASMGVDGLAKNIQYF.